Below, 32 T cell receptor beta chains from the same sample are listed, as sequenced in a study of OX40 agonist ivuxolimab in advanced cancers. Some clones are missing from TCRdb's copy, which holds only in-frame ones; the method was immunoSEQ multiplex PCR. The data contain 30,000 to 35,000 clones, 65% to 90% of them singletons. The sample in question was CD4+ or CD8+ T cells sorted from blood, obtained in a trial of the OX40 agonist ivuxolimab. These receptors came from an adult with an advanced solid tumor such as melanoma, head and neck, liver or kidney cancer.

The V and J genes are TRBV6-6 and TRBJ1-2, with D tentatively TRBD1 (5 bases). Trimming pared 7 bases from V and 0 bases from J, leaving 12 bases between. Per the germline V gene, CDR1 is MNHNY and CDR2 is SVGAGI (reference sequence). This CDR3 is built from 14 residues. The DNA for the CDR3 is TGTGCCAGCACCGGGACGGTAGCTAACTATGGCTACACCTTC. This encodes CASTGTVANYGYTF.

This chain links TRBV11-3 with TRBJ2-3; 10 bases fit TRBD2. From germline, CDR1 is SGHNT and CDR2 YENEEA. J was trimmed by 4 bases and V by 6 bases; bases with no gene match: 4. The CDR3 consists of 14 residues. The CDR3, as DNA: TGTGCCAGCAGTCTAGCGGGAGAATCAGATACGCAGTATTTT. Its translation: CASSLAGESDTQYF.

This chain links TRBV4-3 with TRBJ2-1, with 9 positions matching TRBD2. Germline V lookup: CDR1 LGHNA, CDR2 YSLEER. The CDR3 loop spans 14 amino acids. The J segment lost 15 bases and the V segment lost 1 base, leaving 10 bases of the junction unmatched. Written as DNA, the CDR3 is TGCGCCAGCAGCCAAGGCCCGGCTAGCGGGAAGTTGTTCTTC. Protein sequence: CASSQGPASGKLFF.

The V call is TRBV9, the J call TRBJ2-7, with D perhaps matching TRBD1 or TRBD2 (5 bases each). V was cut by 0 bases and J by 5 bases, with 9 bases left in between. The CDR3 loop spans 13 amino acids. The germline V gene encodes CDR1 SGDLS and CDR2 YYNGEE. The CDR3 DNA reads as TGTGCCAGCAGCGTAGCCAGGGACGACGAGCAGTACTTC. Amino acid sequence: CASSVARDDEQYF.

The gene calls are TRBV5-4 and TRBJ2-1; D is unresolved. V was shortened by 0 bases and J by 1 base, with 8 bases between the two germline ends. The CDR3 covers 15 residues. The V gene's germline CDR1 is SGHNT and CDR2 YYREEE (reference sequence). CDR3 protein: CASSLDLRSYNEQFF. The CDR3 bases are TGTGCCAGCAGCTTGGACTTGAGGTCCTACAATGAGCAGTTCTTC.

The chain couples TRBV15 to TRBJ2-3; 10 nucleotides line up with TRBD1. Germline-derived CDR1 and CDR2 are LNHNV and YYDKDF (reference sequence). The V and J ends lost 3 bases and 2 bases, in that order; junction bases with no gene match: 2. The CDR3 loop spans 15 amino acids. The chain's CDR3 is CATSRDRGTTDTQYF. The DNA for the CDR3 is TGTGCCACCAGCAGGGACAGGGGGACCACAGATACGCAGTATTTT.

The CDR3 loop reads CASSPRTVETQYF. The CDR3, as DNA: TGTGCCAGCAGCCCGCGGACGGTAGAGACCCAGTACTTC. This chain joins TRBV11-2 and TRBJ2-5; D gene ambiguous. Germline values: CDR1 SGHAT, CDR2 FQNNGV. The V and J ends lost 5 bases and 4 bases respectively, with 11 bases between them. This CDR3 comprises 13 residues.

CDR3 sequence reads: CASSYSSEGRGTEAFF. The CDR3 nucleotides are TGTGCCAGCAGTTACTCGAGTGAAGGGCGGGGCACTGAAGCTTTCTTT. The chain uses TRBV6-5 and TRBJ1-1; no reliable D call. In germline, CDR1 is MNHEY, CDR2 SVGAGI. The CDR3 sequence is 16 residues long. Trimming pared 0 bases from V and 4 bases from J, leaving 15 bases between.

In its sample, this clone was seen once. The chain is built from TRBV9 and TRBJ1-3; weak D call: TRBD1 (6 bases). The CDR3 contains 16 residues. Per the germline V gene, CDR1 is SGDLS and CDR2 is YYNGEE. V gave up 2 bases and J gave up 0 bases, with 12 bases separating them. The CDR3 nucleotides are TGTGCCAGCAGCGTCGGGACATATAGCTCTGGAAACACCATATATTTT. Translated: CASSVGTYSSGNTIYF.

This clone was counted once. The gene calls are TRBV18 and TRBJ1-5, with D perhaps matching TRBD1 (5 bases). CDR3 length: 15 residues. V lost 5 bases, J lost 9 bases, and 20 bases lay in between. Germline V gives CDR1 KGHSH, CDR2 LQKENI. The chain's CDR3 is CASSGFWGVEGPQHF. The CDR3 nucleotides read TGTGCCAGCTCAGGCTTTTGGGGGGTAGAAGGGCCCCAGCATTTT.

This sequence joins TRBV7-9 and TRBJ2-1; the D gene could be TRBD1 or TRBD2 (5 bases each). This CDR3 is 11 amino acids long. Per the germline V gene, CDR1 is SEHNR and CDR2 is FQNEAQ (reference sequence). V gave up 5 bases and J gave up 10 bases, with 9 bases separating them. The CDR3 region is CASSPWGEQFF. DNA of the CDR3: TGTGCCAGCAGCCCGTGGGGGGAGCAGTTCTTC.

This clone showed up just once. This chain joins TRBV2 and TRBJ1-5; no clear D. The CDR3 length is 14 residues. V shed 6 bases and J shed 2 bases, with 11 bases lying between them. Germline lookup yields CDR1 SNHLY and CDR2 FYNNEI. CDR3 nucleotides: TGTGCCAGCAGCGATAACAGCCGCAATCAGCCCCAGCATTTT. Amino acid sequence: CASSDNSRNQPQHF. The complete variable domain, with remaining parts taken from reference TRBV2 and TRBJ1-5, reads EPEVTQTPSHQVTQMGQEVILRCVPISNHLYFYWYRQILGQKVEFLVSFYNNEISEKSEIFDDQFSVERPDGSNFTLKIRSTKLEDSAMYFCASSDNSRNQPQHFGDGTRLSIL.

The rearrangement joins TRBV5-4 to TRBJ1-2; D might be TRBD1 (6 bases). Trimming stripped 3 bases from V and 3 bases from J, with 12 bases between. Germline V gene data show CDR1 as SGHNT and CDR2 as YYREEE (reference sequence). The CDR3 consists of 14 residues. CDR3 sequence (DNA): TGTGCCAGCAGCTACGGGACACGCGACTATGGCTACACCTTC. Its protein is CASSYGTRDYGYTF.

Of note for this clone: The same CDR3 also results from other DNA sequences found in this sample. The chain joins TRBV2 to TRBJ2-7, with D possibly being TRBD1 (6 bases). The germline V gene has CDR1 SNHLY and CDR2 FYNNEI. This CDR3 comprises 12 residues. V was pared by 6 bases and J by 2 bases, with 8 bases between. The CDR3 bases are TGTGCCAGCAGGGGGGCCGCCTACGAGCAGTACTTC. Its translation is CASRGAAYEQYF.

CDR3 region: CASSRDSYQETQYF. The CDR3 DNA sequence: TGTGCCAGCAGCCGAGACAGTTACCAAGAGACCCAGTACTTC. The chain links TRBV7-2 to TRBJ2-5; D is perhaps TRBD1 (5 bases). Per the germline V gene, CDR1 is SGHTA and CDR2 is FQGNSA. V shed 5 bases and J shed 0 bases, with 10 bases lying between them. This CDR3 has 14 residues.

V is TRBV5-4 and J is TRBJ2-7, with D unclear. The CDR3 is 12 amino acids. Trimming shortened V by 0 bases and J by 6 bases, and 7 bases separated the two germline ends. Looked up from germline, CDR1 is SGHNT and CDR2 is YYREEE (reference sequence). The CDR3 is CASSLAAGEQYF. The CDR3, as DNA: TGTGCCAGCAGCTTGGCCGCAGGCGAGCAGTACTTC.

A single count supports this clone. This chain links TRBV29-1 with TRBJ1-1, with 7 bases identical to TRBD1. The CDR3 sequence is 13 residues long. V shed 7 bases and J 1 base; nucleotides not matched to a gene: 6. Looked up from germline, CDR1 is SQVTM and CDR2 is ANQGSEA. As DNA, the CDR3 is TGCAGCGCAGCCAGGGGGACGAACACTGAAGCTTTCTTT. This sequence encodes CSAARGTNTEAFF.

The CDR3 nucleotides read TGTGCCAGCAGTTTCACAGGGGGATCCTACGAGCAGTACTTC. Residues: CASSFTGGSYEQYF. V usage is TRBV6-1 and J usage is TRBJ2-7; 8 nucleotides line up with TRBD1. The CDR3 is 14 residues long. Losses at the gene ends were 5 bases for V and 1 base for J; bases not matched to a gene: 4. Looked up from germline, CDR1 is MNHNS and CDR2 is SASEGT.

The V call is TRBV7-6, the J call TRBJ2-2; 7 bases agree with TRBD2. The CDR3 is 13 residues long. Germline V gene lookup returns CDR1 SGHVS and CDR2 FNYEAQ. With 6 bases clipped from V and 7 bases from J, the junction kept 5 bases outside the gene matches. CDR3 bases: TGTGCCAGCAGTCAGGGAGGGCACGGGGAGCTGTTTTTT. Its translation: CASSQGGHGELFF.

This chain connects TRBV4-3 to TRBJ1-2, with D possibly TRBD1 on 5 matching bases. Germline values: CDR1 LGHNA, CDR2 YSLEER. CDR3 length: 15 residues. V lost 7 bases, J lost 4 bases, and 19 bases lay in between. The chain's CDR3 is CASTTQAGDGYGYTF. CDR3 nucleotides: TGCGCCAGCACAACTCAGGCGGGGGATGGCTATGGCTACACCTTC.

V and J are TRBV19 and TRBJ2-1, with 10 positions matching TRBD1. CDR3 size: 14 residues. Germline V gene lookup returns CDR1 LNHDA and CDR2 SQIVND (reference sequence). J gave up 8 bases and V 9 bases, and 10 bases lay outside the gene matches. The CDR3 coding sequence is TGTGCCAGCGCCGGGACAGGGGCGCCCCATGAGCAGTTCTTC. This codes for CASAGTGAPHEQFF.

The chain has TRBV28 and TRBJ1-2, with TRBD1 as a possible D gene (5 bases). Per germline, CDR1 MDHEN and CDR2 SYDVKM. The CDR3 totals 14 residues. V dropped 5 bases and J dropped 6 bases, with 16 bases sitting between them. CDR3 loop: CASSPNSGANGYTF. CDR3 in DNA: TGTGCCAGCAGTCCTAATTCCGGGGCGAATGGCTACACCTTC.

V gene TRBV7-6 combines with J gene TRBJ1-2; possibly TRBD1 for D (6 bases). Germline CDR1 and CDR2: SGHVS and FNYEAQ. This CDR3 has 13 amino acids. Deletions cut 5 bases from V and 4 bases from J, with 11 bases between. For the CDR3, the DNA is TGTGCCAGCAGCCCCCAGGGGTTCTATGGCTACACCTTC. This sequence encodes CASSPQGFYGYTF.

The rearrangement uses TRBV19 and TRBJ2-7; 8 bases are shared with TRBD2. Germline loops: CDR1 LNHDA, CDR2 SQIVND (reference sequence). With V trimmed by 5 bases and J by 6 bases, 15 bases remained unmatched. This CDR3 spans 16 amino acids. CDR3: CASSDPVGAGVGEQYF. CDR3 nucleotide sequence: TGTGCCAGTAGTGACCCGGTCGGAGCGGGAGTGGGCGAGCAGTACTTC.

This rearrangement joins TRBV7-6 to TRBJ2-7; 7 nucleotides line up with TRBD1. The CDR3 extends over 15 amino acids. Germline CDR1 is SGHVS and CDR2 is FNYEAQ. V lost 1 base, J lost 0 bases, and 3 bases stayed unmatched. CDR3 in DNA: TGTGCCAGCAGCTTAGTCAGGGGGTACTCCTACGAGCAGTACTTC. This sequence encodes CASSLVRGYSYEQYF.

V is TRBV6-1 and J is TRBJ1-5; TRBD1 aligns across 7 bases. Unmatched junction bases numbered 4, after V lost 6 bases and J lost 5 bases. Germline assignment: CDR1 MNHNS and CDR2 SASEGT. There are 13 residues in the CDR3. The CDR3 reads CASRGTGDQPQHF. CDR3 sequence (DNA): TGTGCCAGCAGGGGAACAGGGGATCAGCCCCAGCATTTT.

The J gene is TRBJ2-7, the V gene TRBV29-1, with TRBD1 as a possible D gene (5 bases). This CDR3 region has 12 residues. The V end lost 3 bases, the J end lost 6 bases, and 12 bases lay between the germline ends. Per germline, CDR1 SQVTM and CDR2 ANQGSEA. As DNA, the CDR3 is TGCAGCGTTGAGGCCAGGGTAGGCGAGCAGTACTTC. Translated: CSVEARVGEQYF.

The gene calls are TRBV2 and TRBJ2-7; D remains unclear. Trimming cost V 7 bases and J 5 bases, with 21 bases left between them. The CDR3 has 15 amino acids. Germline CDR1 SNHLY, CDR2 FYNNEI. The CDR3 region is CASTQEMAGMNEQYF. Written as DNA, the CDR3 is TGTGCCAGCACCCAGGAGATGGCTGGGATGAACGAGCAGTACTTC.

The chain combines TRBV6-6 with TRBJ1-1; possible D gene TRBD1, 6 bases. The V gene's germline CDR1 is MNHNY and CDR2 SVGAGI (reference sequence). V dropped 2 bases and J dropped 11 bases, with 18 bases sitting between them. The CDR3 spans 14 residues. The CDR3 loop reads CASSYPGTNIQAFF. For the CDR3, the DNA is TGTGCCAGCAGTTACCCCGGGACAAACATCCAGGCTTTCTTT.

The chain uses TRBV6-5 and TRBJ2-3, with TRBD1 matching over 10 bases. The CDR3 totals 15 residues. Per germline, CDR1 MNHEY and CDR2 SVGAGI. The junction had 7 bases not matched to a gene; V was cut back by 9 bases and J by 1 base. The CDR3, as DNA: TGTGCCAGTAGTAAGGGGACAGGGGGCACAGATACGCAGTATTTT. It is translated as CASSKGTGGTDTQYF.

The rearrangement links TRBV10-3 to TRBJ1-6; 7 bases fit TRBD1. The V gene end was trimmed by 11 bases and the J gene end by 11 bases; junction bases not matched to a gene: 15. CDR1 and CDR2 from the germline V gene are ENHRY and SYGVKD. The CDR3 has 14 residues. The CDR3 loop is CAATQETGMTPLHF. CDR3 in DNA: TGTGCCGCCACTCAGGAGACAGGGATGACACCCCTCCACTTT.

In nucleotides, the CDR3 is TGTGCCAGCAGCTTATTACAGCTTCAATCCCAAGAGACCCAGTACTTC. Translation gives CASSLLQLQSQETQYF. The chain has TRBV7-9 and TRBJ2-5; D gene unclear. Germline V gene lookup returns CDR1 SEHNR and CDR2 FQNEAQ (reference sequence). The CDR3 has 16 residues. The V gene lost 2 bases and the J gene lost 1 base, with 14 bases spanning the gap.